This T cell receptor beta chain was captured by sequencing in a study of chemoradiotherapy in HPV16-positive cancers. The CDR3 length is 16 residues. From germline, CDR1 is MGHRA and CDR2 YSYEKL. The V and J ends lost 0 bases and 0 bases respectively, with 11 bases between them. Comment on this clone: Antigen specificity is unknown.

Repeated repertoire sampling spanned the course of chemoradiotherapy. Sequencing used immunoSEQ multiplex PCR; TCRdb keeps in-frame clones, though not all of them. The data contain about 32,000 clones, 89% of them singletons. Broader study findings: During treatment, candidate HPV-specific clones and E7-related motifs expanded in tumor.

This receptor was taken from a human donor with HPV-associated anogenital cancer. The material sequenced was blood, taken from a patient who underwent chemoradiotherapy. The V gene is TRBV4-1, the J gene TRBJ1-2; D is ambiguous. The chain's CDR3 is CASSQDPDRANYGYTF. CDR3 sequence (DNA): TGCGCCAGCAGCCAAGACCCGGACCGAGCTAACTATGGCTACACCTTC.